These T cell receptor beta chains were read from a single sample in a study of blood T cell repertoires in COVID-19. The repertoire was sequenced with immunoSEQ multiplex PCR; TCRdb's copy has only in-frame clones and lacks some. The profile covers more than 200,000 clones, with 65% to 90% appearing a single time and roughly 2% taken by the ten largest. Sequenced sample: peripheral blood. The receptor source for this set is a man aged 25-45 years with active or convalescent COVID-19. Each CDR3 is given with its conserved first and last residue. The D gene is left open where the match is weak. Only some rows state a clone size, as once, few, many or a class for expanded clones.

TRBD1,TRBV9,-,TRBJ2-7,CASSKSDRLPTYEQYF,TGTGCCAGCAGCAAGTCGGACAGGCTACCTACCTACGAGCAGTACTTC
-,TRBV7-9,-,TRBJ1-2,CASSSQGYNGYTF,TGTGCCAGCAGCTCCCAGGGGTATAACGGCTACACCTTC
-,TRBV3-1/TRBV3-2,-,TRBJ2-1,CASSQDRDNEQFF,TGTGCCAGCAGCCAAGATCGCGACAATGAGCAGTTCTTC
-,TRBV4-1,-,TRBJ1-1,CASRDRGMNTEAFF,TGCGCCAGCAGGGACAGAGGAATGAACACTGAAGCTTTCTTT
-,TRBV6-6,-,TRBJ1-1,CASTLAGGENTEAFF,TGTGCCAGCACTCTGGCTGGGGGGGAGAACACTGAAGCTTTCTTT
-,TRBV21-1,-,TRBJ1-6,CASSRQDAPLHF,TGTGCCAGCAGCCGACAAGACGCACCCCTCCACTTT
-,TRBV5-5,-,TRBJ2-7,CASSLGVRSAYEQYF,TGTGCCAGCAGCTTGGGTGTGAGGAGCGCCTACGAGCAGTACTTC
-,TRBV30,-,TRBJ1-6,CAWSTRNSPLHF,TGTGCCTGGAGTACAAGAAATTCACCCCTCCACTTT
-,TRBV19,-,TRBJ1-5,CASSIAGGIRPQHF,TGTGCCAGTAGTATAGCGGGGGGCATACGGCCCCAGCATTTT
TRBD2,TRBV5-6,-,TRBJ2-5,CASSLSASGQETQYF,TGTGCCAGCAGCTTGTCTGCTAGCGGACAAGAGACCCAGTACTTC
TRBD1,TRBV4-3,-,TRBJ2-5,CASSQDLGTGVSETQYF,TGCGCCAGCAGCCAAGATTTGGGGACAGGCGTGTCGGAGACCCAGTACTTC
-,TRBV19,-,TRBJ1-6,CASSSPGGSYNSPLHF,TGTGCCAGTAGTTCGCCGGGGGGCTCCTATAATTCACCCCTCCACTTT
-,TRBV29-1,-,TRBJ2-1,CSVDDRLGYNEQFF,TGCAGCGTTGACGACAGGCTCGGCTACAATGAGCAGTTCTTC
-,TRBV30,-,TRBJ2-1,CAWSQSAYNEQFF,TGTGCCTGGAGTCAGAGCGCCTACAATGAGCAGTTCTTC
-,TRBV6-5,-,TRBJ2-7,CASSSSGFEQYF,TGTGCCAGCAGTTCTTCAGGGTTCGAGCAGTACTTC
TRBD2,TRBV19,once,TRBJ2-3,CASSLRLAGTDTQYF,TGTGCCAGTAGTCTAAGGCTAGCGGGCACAGATACGCAGTATTTT
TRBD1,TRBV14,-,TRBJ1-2,CASSQEWRTGDYGYTF,TGTGCCAGCAGCCAAGAATGGCGGACAGGAGACTATGGCTACACCTTC
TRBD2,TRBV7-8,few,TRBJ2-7,CASSPLGSGGYEQYF,TGTGCCAGCAGCCCCCTGGGTAGCGGGGGTTACGAGCAGTACTTC
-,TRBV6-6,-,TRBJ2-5,CASSHPSQGAGETQYF,TGTGCCAGCAGTCACCCGTCCCAGGGCGCGGGGGAGACCCAGTACTTC
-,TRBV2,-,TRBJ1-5,CASSESSGLVEGDYQPQHF,TGTGCCAGCAGTGAATCTTCGGGGTTGGTGGAGGGTGATTATCAGCCCCAGCATTTT
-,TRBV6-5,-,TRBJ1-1,CASSRGTMNTEAFF,TGTGCCAGCAGCCGAGGGACAATGAACACTGAAGCTTTCTTT
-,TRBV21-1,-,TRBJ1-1,CASSTDRVNTEAFF,TGTGCCAGCAGCACAGACAGGGTGAACACTGAAGCTTTCTTT